This TCR beta chain derives from a study of technical replicates of blood from a handful of donors. The table came from immunoSEQ multiplex PCR; TCRdb's copy has only in-frame clones and leaves some out. The repertoire consists of tens of thousands of clones, with 80% to 95% occurring once and the leading ten covering approximately 0.3%. This CDR3 spans 16 amino acids. Germline assignment: CDR1 SGHTA and CDR2 FQGTGA. V was clipped by 2 bases and J by 5 bases; unmatched bases: 10. The source of this sequence is a human donor in good health. Source material: T cells isolated from PBMCs. The rearrangement joins TRBV7-3 to TRBJ1-1; 8 bases match TRBD1. The CDR3 spells CASSLGHGQGRTEAFF. CDR3 DNA sequence: TGTGCCAGCAGCTTAGGACATGGACAGGGCCGGACTGAAGCTTTCTTT.